This TCR beta chain is drawn from a study of cytomegalovirus exposure and HLA in healthy donors. Study-wide context: Some 85 million unique TCRs from HLA-typed donors were held in an early data release.

Primers: 60 Vbeta forward and 13 Jbeta reverse. Data came from immunoSEQ multiplex PCR; TCRdb stores just in-frame clones and leaves some out. The data contain around 150,000 clones, about 80% of them seen just once; the ten biggest clones take up approximately 3.7%. Remarks on this clone: The target antigen is unknown.

Overall study findings and caveats: Serostatus for CMV was the only available immune exposure information.

Looked up from germline, CDR1 is SGHRS and CDR2 is YFSETQ. The J segment lost 4 bases and the V segment lost 2 bases, leaving 8 bases of the junction unmatched. The CDR3 is 16 amino acids. The gene calls are TRBV5-1 and TRBJ2-5, with TRBD1 matching 10 bases. Sequenced input: PBMCs. This TCR came from a man aged 30 to 39 in good health and CMV-seropositive. Here the CDR3 reads CASSFSTGGAAETQYF. The CDR3 DNA reads as TGCGCCAGCAGCTTCTCGACAGGGGGCGCCGCAGAGACCCAGTACTTC. Together with reference TRBV5-1 and TRBJ2-5, the CDR3 gives the full variable domain: KAGVTQTPRYLIKTRGQQVTLSCSPISGHRSVSWYQQTPGQGLQFLFEYFSETQRNKGNFPGRFSGRQFSNSRSEMNVSTLELGDSALYLCASSFSTGGAAETQYFGPGTRLLVL.